The clone carrying this T cell receptor beta chain was seen a handful of times. These data come from a study of blood T cells in healthy people across ages. Germline CDR1 is SGHTA and CDR2 is FQGNSA. This CDR3 is built from 14 residues. Trimming took off 5 bases at V and 2 bases at J, with 12 bases between the two ends. Whenever a sample was processed, at least 7 million PBMCs were isolated. There were at least 5.5 micrograms of total RNA extracted from every sample. Primed by a sample-barcoded 5' primer and a J-beta primer mix, a second PCR proceeded for about 6 to 12 cycles. Each cDNA molecule was tagged by a template-switch adaptor that had 12 random nucleotides. TCRdb independently ran MiXCR on the 5' RACE reads; one entry per CDR3 protein. The sample contains 750,000 to 950,000 distinct CDR3 sequences, just under 30% of which appear only once. In addition, the sample was reused for a study of T cells of mothers and their children. That work states: Overlap measured in related mother-child pairs was slightly, non-significantly higher than in unrelated pairs.

This TCR came from a woman between 35 and 50 years old in good health. This chain uses TRBV7-2 with TRBJ1-2; D is perhaps TRBD1 (5 bases). The sequenced material came from blood. This chain's CDR3 is CASSPGTTNYGYTF. The CDR3 DNA is TGTGCCAGCAGCCCCGGGACTACGAACTATGGCTACACCTTC.